This T cell receptor (beta chain) was identified in a study of blood T cell repertoires in COVID-19. Study-level background: Samples of COVID-19 (acute and convalescent) were obtained from the United States, Italy and Spain. T cells, B-cell-depleted T cells, or PBMCs provided the cDNA or gDNA that served as material.

Original handling: Amplification of reference gene primers provided the estimated nucleated cell counts. Measured with immunoSEQ multiplex PCR; TCRdb has only the in-frame clones, and not every one. That table gives V, J and clone size, and the DNA gave D and trimming. The sample holds under 350,000 clones, more than 75% seen once. The CDR3 loop spans 14 amino acids. With 4 bases clipped from V and 4 bases from J, the junction kept 3 bases outside the gene matches. The V gene's germline CDR1 is GTSNPN and CDR2 SVGIG (reference sequence). This receptor was obtained from a man in his 70s with acute or convalescent COVID-19. The chain couples TRBV30 to TRBJ2-1, with 11 nucleotides matching TRBD2. The sample taken for sequencing was peripheral blood. The CDR3 coding sequence is TGTGCCTGGATCGGGACTAGCGGTTACAATGAGCAGTTCTTC. This codes for CAWIGTSGYNEQFF.